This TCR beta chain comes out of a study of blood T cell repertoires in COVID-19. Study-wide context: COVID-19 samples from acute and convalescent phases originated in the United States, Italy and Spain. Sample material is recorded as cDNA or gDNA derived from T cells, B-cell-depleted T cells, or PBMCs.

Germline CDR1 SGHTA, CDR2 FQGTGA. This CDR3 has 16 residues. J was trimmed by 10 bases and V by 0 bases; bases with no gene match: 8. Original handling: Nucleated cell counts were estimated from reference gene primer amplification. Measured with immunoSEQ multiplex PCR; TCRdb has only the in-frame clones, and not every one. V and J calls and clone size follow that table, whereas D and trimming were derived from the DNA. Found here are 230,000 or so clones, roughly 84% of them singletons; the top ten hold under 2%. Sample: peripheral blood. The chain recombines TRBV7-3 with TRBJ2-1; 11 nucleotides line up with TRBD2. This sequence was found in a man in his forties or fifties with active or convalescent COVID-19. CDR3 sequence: CASSLTLAGGGREQFF. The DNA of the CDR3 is TGTGCCAGCAGCTTAACCCTAGCGGGAGGTGGTAGGGAGCAGTTCTTC.